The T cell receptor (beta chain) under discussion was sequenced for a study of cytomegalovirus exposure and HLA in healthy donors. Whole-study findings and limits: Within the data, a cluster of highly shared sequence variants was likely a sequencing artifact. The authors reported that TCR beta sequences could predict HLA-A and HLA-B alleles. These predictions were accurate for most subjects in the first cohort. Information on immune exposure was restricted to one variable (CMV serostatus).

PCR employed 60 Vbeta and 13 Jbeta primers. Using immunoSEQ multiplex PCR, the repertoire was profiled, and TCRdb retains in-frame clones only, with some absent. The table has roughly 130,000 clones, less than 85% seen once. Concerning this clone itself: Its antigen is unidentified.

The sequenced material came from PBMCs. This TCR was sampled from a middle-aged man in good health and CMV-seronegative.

The CDR3 loop is CASSLASGGASSYNEQFF. The DNA for the CDR3 is TGCGCCAGCAGCTTGGCGAGCGGGGGGGCCTCGTCCTACAATGAGCAGTTCTTC. The rearrangement uses TRBV5-1 and TRBJ2-1; 10 bases are a match to TRBD2. The V gene end was trimmed by 0 bases and the J gene end by 1 base; junction bases not matched to a gene: 7. The CDR3 is 18 amino acids. Germline V lookup: CDR1 SGHRS, CDR2 YFSETQ.